The 8 T cell receptor beta chains in this list originate from one sample, sequenced in a study of siplizumab effects on memory and regulatory T cells (dated 2019 in TCRdb). Libraries were built with the immunoSEQ multiplex PCR assay. Drawn from immuneACCESS, this table holds only the in-frame rearrangements with V and J called that TCRdb kept. Clones are partly lost; checked studies trace under half to an unresolved V gene and leave the rest unexplained. A total of 95,000 to 110,000 clones appear in this sample, 93% of them only once. The ten most abundant clones make up about 0.62% of the sample. Specimen: Tregs sorted from blood. The receptors here all came from a human donor in good health.

The genes are TRBV5-1 and TRBJ2-1; maybe TRBD1 (6 bases). The germline gives CDR1 SGHRS, CDR2 YFSETQ. V was trimmed by 4 bases and J by 3 bases, leaving 11 bases between them. CDR3 length: 14 amino acids. CDR3 residues: CASSMRQDYNEQFF. CDR3 bases: TGCGCCAGCAGCATGCGACAGGACTACAATGAGCAGTTCTTC.

The chain is built from TRBV5-6 and TRBJ2-7; 7 bases map to TRBD2. V trimming: 0 bases; J trimming: 0 bases; junction bases outside the gene matches: 3. Germline V gene lookup returns CDR1 SGHDT and CDR2 YYEEEE. There are 15 residues in the CDR3. CDR3 in amino acids: CASSLVERGSYEQYF. As DNA, the CDR3 is TGTGCCAGCAGCTTGGTGGAGCGGGGCTCCTACGAGCAGTACTTC.

The count of this clone is one. Within the sample, other DNA sequences also encode this same CDR3. This rearrangement joins TRBV5-1 to TRBJ1-2; 9 bases line up with TRBD1. The J segment lost 7 bases and the V segment lost 0 bases, leaving 1 base of the junction unmatched. The germline gives CDR1 SGHRS, CDR2 YFSETQ. The CDR3 has 13 amino acids. CDR3 DNA sequence: TGCGCCAGCAGCTTGGACAGGGGGCTTGGCTACACCTTC. Protein: CASSLDRGLGYTF.

This rearrangement joins TRBV9 to TRBJ1-1; D is ambiguous. Looked up from germline, CDR1 is SGDLS and CDR2 is YYNGEE. Trimming removed 3 bases from V and 0 bases from J, with 6 bases in between. The CDR3 consists of 13 residues. The DNA for the CDR3 is TGTGCCAGCAGCGCGGGATTGAACACTGAAGCTTTCTTT. Its translation: CASSAGLNTEAFF.

The chain links TRBV10-3 to TRBJ1-1, with 8 bases identical to TRBD1. The CDR3 has 15 amino acids. Germline CDR1 reads ENHRY; CDR2 reads SYGVKD. After removal of 6 bases from V and 1 base from J, the junction contained 7 bases not matched to a gene. The CDR3 here is CAIREGQGTNTEAFF. The CDR3 DNA reads TGTGCCATCAGGGAAGGACAGGGAACGAACACTGAAGCTTTCTTT.

The chain is built from TRBV7-8 and TRBJ2-3; TRBD1 is a possible D gene (6 bases). Between the trimmed V and J ends, which lost 5 bases and 4 bases, there was a span of 10 bases. Per germline, CDR1 SGHVS and CDR2 FQNEAQ. The CDR3 is 13 residues long. CDR3 loop: CASSLGQPDTQYF. As DNA, the CDR3 is TGTGCCAGCAGCCTCGGACAGCCAGATACGCAGTATTTT. The full variable domain, in which reference TRBV7-8 and TRBJ2-3 provide the parts outside the CDR3, is GAGVSQSPRYKVAKRGQDVALRCDPISGHVSLFWYQQALGQGPEFLTYFQNEAQLDKSGLPSDRFFAERPEGSVSTLKIQRTQQEDSAVYLCASSLGQPDTQYFGPGTRLTVL.

This chain connects TRBV7-2 to TRBJ1-4; D not certain. The CDR3 has 15 amino acids. The V gene lost 0 bases and the J gene lost 10 bases, with 15 bases spanning the gap. The germline CDR1 and CDR2 sequences are SGHTA and FQGNSA. The CDR3 here is CASSLAGRGYGKLFF. In DNA form, the CDR3 reads TGTGCCAGCAGCTTAGCTGGGCGGGGTTACGGAAAACTGTTTTTT.

V gene TRBV7-3 combines with J gene TRBJ2-3, with 13 bases identical to TRBD2. This CDR3 is built from 17 residues. Germline values: CDR1 SGHTA, CDR2 FQGTGA. The ends lost 5 bases at V and 3 bases at J; junction bases unmatched: 8. The CDR3 is CASSITSGGAVTDTQYF. As DNA, the CDR3 is TGTGCCAGCAGCATCACTAGCGGGGGGGCGGTGACAGATACGCAGTATTTT. Looking up the rest from reference TRBV7-3 and TRBJ2-3 gives the full variable domain: GAGVSQTPSNKVTEKGKYVELRCDPISGHTALYWYRQSLGQGPEFLIYFQGTGAADDSGLPNDRFFAVRPEGSVSTLKIQRTERGDSAVYLCASSITSGGAVTDTQYFGPGTRLTVL.